This T cell receptor beta chain originates from a study of identical twins. TCRdb passed the 5' RACE reads through MiXCR, listing each CDR3 protein once. The sample carries under 1 million distinct CDR3 sequences, 9% to 15% recorded once. Germline V gene lookup returns CDR1 MGHRA and CDR2 YSYEKL. The CDR3 has 16 residues. Trimming at V came to 6 bases and at J to 6 bases, leaving 13 bases not matched to a gene. In its sample, this clonotype was seen many times. No antigen is known for it. General study results and limits: Excess sharing by twins proved weaker in beta out-of-frame sequences. Part of the zero-insertion signal could reflect confounding by invariant MAIT and iNKT cells. In cord blood, abundant beta clonotypes had fewer insertions; memory showed no trend.

Another study also made use of these data, one on yellow fever vaccine responses in identical twins. From that study: Reports say the vaccine T cell response in twins looked partly convergent and partly personalized.

Sample: PBMCs. This TCR derives from a woman aged 18-30 years in good health. The chain has TRBV4-1 and TRBJ2-3; TRBD1 aligns across 9 bases. In DNA, the CDR3 is TGCGCCAGCAGTCTAAAGTGGGGACAGGGCAGGGATACGCAGTATTTT. It codes for CASSLKWGQGRDTQYF.